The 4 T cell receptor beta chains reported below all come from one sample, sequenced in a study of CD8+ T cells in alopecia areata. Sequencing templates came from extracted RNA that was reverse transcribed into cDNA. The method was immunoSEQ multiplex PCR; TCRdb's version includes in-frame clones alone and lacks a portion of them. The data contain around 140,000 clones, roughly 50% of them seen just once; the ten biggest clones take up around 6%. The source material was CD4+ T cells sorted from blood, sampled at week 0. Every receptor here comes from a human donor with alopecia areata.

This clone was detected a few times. Here the CDR3 reads CASSRGLLPRYNEQFF. CDR3 in DNA: TGTGCCAGCAGCAGGGGCCTCCTCCCCCGTTACAATGAGCAGTTCTTC. The chain carries TRBV9 and TRBJ2-1; D perhaps matches TRBD1 (5 bases). Germline assignment: CDR1 SGDLS and CDR2 YYNGEE. There are 16 residues in the CDR3. Trimming took 4 bases from V and 4 from J, leaving 18 bases between them. The full variable domain, in which reference TRBV9 and TRBJ2-1 provide the parts outside the CDR3, is DSGVTQTPKHLITATGQRVTLRCSPRSGDLSVYWYQQSLDQGLQFLIQYYNGEERAKGNILERFSAQQFPDLHSELNLSSLELGDSALYFCASSRGLLPRYNEQFFGPGTRLTVL.

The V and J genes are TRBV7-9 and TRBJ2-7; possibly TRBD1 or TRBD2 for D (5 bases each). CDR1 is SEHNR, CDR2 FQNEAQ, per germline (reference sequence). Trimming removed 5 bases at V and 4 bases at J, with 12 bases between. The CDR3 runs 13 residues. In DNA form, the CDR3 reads TGTGCCAGCAGCCCCGAGGGGTTGTACGAGCAGTACTTC. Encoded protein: CASSPEGLYEQYF.

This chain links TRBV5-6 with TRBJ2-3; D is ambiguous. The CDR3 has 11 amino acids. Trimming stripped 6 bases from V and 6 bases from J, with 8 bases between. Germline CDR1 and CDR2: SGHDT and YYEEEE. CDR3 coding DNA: TGTGCCAGCACCCAGAGGGATACGCAGTATTTT. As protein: CASTQRDTQYF.

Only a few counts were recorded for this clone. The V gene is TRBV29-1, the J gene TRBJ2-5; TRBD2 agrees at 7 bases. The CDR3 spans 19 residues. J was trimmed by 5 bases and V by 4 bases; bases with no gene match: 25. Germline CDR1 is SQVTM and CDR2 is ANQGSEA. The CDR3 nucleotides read TGCAGCGTTGGGGAGCTCGTTAAGGGCTTACTAGCGCCGCGGGAGACCCAGTACTTC. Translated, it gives CSVGELVKGLLAPRETQYF.